These T cell receptor beta chains were read from a single sample in a study of neurological immune-mediated disorders. TCRdb called the 5' RACE reads again in MiXCR, with one record for every CDR3 protein. The data contain under 45,000 distinct CDR3 sequences, roughly 13% of them seen just once; the ten biggest clones take up roughly 1.2%. The sequencing sample was made of PBMCs. Receptors were obtained from a female donor in good health. Both conserved end residues are part of each CDR3. D genes are given only for firm matches. Clone size is shown for a subset of rows, as once, few, many or a class of expanded clone.

clone_size d_call j_call v_call cdr3_length cdr3_aa cdr3_nt
- TRBD2 TRBJ2-3 TRBV5-1 15 CASSLIAGGADTQYF TGCGCCAGCAGCTTGATTGCGGGAGGGGCAGATACGCAGTATTTT
- TRBD2 TRBJ2-1 TRBV7-9 13 CASTSGVKGEQFF TGTGCCAGCACTAGCGGGGTTAAGGGGGAGCAGTTCTTC
- - TRBJ1-1 TRBV20-1 14 CSPGGQTVNTEAFF TGCTCCCCGGGCGGGCAGACAGTGAACACTGAAGCTTTCTTT
- TRBD1 TRBJ2-7 TRBV27 15 CASSTGQGYSYEQYF TGTGCCAGCAGTACGGGACAGGGGTACTCCTACGAGCAGTACTTC
- - TRBJ2-3 TRBV20-1 12 CSAQTTTDTQYF TGCAGTGCCCAGACTACCACAGATACGCAGTATTTT
- - TRBJ1-1 TRBV20-1 14 CSARDLTRGTEAFF TGCAGTGCTAGAGATCTGACTAGGGGCACTGAAGCTTTCTTT
many - TRBJ1-3 TRBV11-2 17 CASSRETRGYSGNTIYF TGTGCCAGCAGCAGGGAAACGCGGGGGTACTCTGGAAACACCATATATTTT
many TRBD2 TRBJ2-3 TRBV5-1 16 CASSLGASGRKDTQYF TGCGCCAGCAGCTTGGGGGCTAGCGGGAGGAAGGATACGCAGTATTTT
once TRBD1 TRBJ2-4 TRBV20-1 15 CAQTGTVLAKNIQYF TGCGCTCAGACCGGGACAGTCCTCGCCAAAAACATTCAGTACTTC
many TRBD2 TRBJ2-3 TRBV29-1 15 CSVAPGTSGRDTQYF TGCAGCGTTGCCCCAGGGACTAGCGGGAGGGATACGCAGTATTTT
- TRBD1 TRBJ2-7 TRBV7-8 14 CASSPWDRVSEQYF TGTGCCAGCAGCCCCTGGGACAGGGTGAGCGAGCAGTACTTC
many - TRBJ1-1 TRBV5-1 13 CASSHPDRSEAFF TGCGCCAGCAGCCACCCTGACAGGTCTGAAGCTTTCTTT
many TRBD1 TRBJ2-1 TRBV6-5 14 CASTRDRVYNEQFF TGTGCCAGCACCCGGGACAGGGTTTACAATGAGCAGTTCTTC
few - TRBJ2-2 TRBV6-6 15 CASSYEGPNTGELFF TGTGCCAGCAGTTATGAGGGGCCCAACACCGGGGAGCTGTTTTTT
many TRBD1 TRBJ2-5 TRBV29-1 14 CSGFQGQGKETQYF TGCAGCGGGTTCCAAGGACAGGGTAAAGAGACCCAGTACTTC
many - TRBJ1-6 TRBV6-1 16 CASHISLGAYNSPLHF TGTGCCAGCCATATATCGTTGGGGGCTTATAATTCACCCCTCCACTTT
many TRBD1 TRBJ1-1 TRBV11-2 15 CASSTRQGMNTEAFF TGTGCCAGCAGCACTCGACAGGGGATGAACACTGAAGCTTTCTTT
many - TRBJ2-7 TRBV20-1 13 CSAVTYSQYEQYF TGCAGTGCGGTGACTTATTCACAGTACGAGCAGTACTTC
few - TRBJ2-1 TRBV11-2 16 CASSSRRGPSHNEQFF TGTGCCAGCAGCTCAAGAAGGGGACCATCCCACAATGAGCAGTTCTTC
many TRBD2 TRBJ2-1 TRBV4-2 16 CASSQDKAGGRSEQFF TGTGCCAGCAGCCAAGATAAGGCGGGGGGGCGGAGTGAGCAGTTCTTC
- - TRBJ2-7 TRBV4-2 17 CASSVDSSSAKPYEQYF TGTGCCAGCAGCGTAGACTCCAGTAGCGCCAAACCTTACGAGCAGTACTTC
many - TRBJ2-3 TRBV20-1 16 CSAIGTEHSSTDTQYF TGCAGTGCTATCGGGACGGAGCACTCTAGCACAGATACGCAGTATTTT